This T cell receptor (beta chain) derives from a study of T cell responses to AZD1222 COVID-19 vaccine (dated by TCRdb to the early 2020s). About the full investigation: AZD1222 recipients whose second dose came at about 4 weeks and those whose second dose came at about 12 weeks were combined into one group, since spike-specific TCR depth and breadth did not differ between the two schedules. TCR sequencing was performed for more than 230 trial participants, of whom about 200 were given two doses of AZD1222 and 26 were given two doses of MenACWY control vaccine. Trial participants were enrolled into age subgroups of 18-55, 56-69 and 70-plus years, which contained about 150, 28 and 57 TCR-sequenced participants, respectively. Overall study results and their limits: Because no samples from the day 14 peak response were available, repertoires could be characterized only after the peak T cell response. A significant rise in spike-specific TCR breadth and depth was observed after two AZD1222 doses relative to day 0 and relative to MenACWY recipients. Reportedly, close to half of the unique spike-specific TCRs recognized epitopes lying outside the regions that are mutated in the B.1.351 and B.1.1.7 variants. The whole spike protein was spanned by vaccine-associated CD4 TCRs, and dominant responses were seen in regions 160-218 and 743-854. Participants were mostly white British and included more females than males, and it was suggested by the authors that clonal diversity may have been underestimated. Only five or six AZD1222 recipients were SARS-CoV-2 seropositive at baseline, limiting conclusions about previously exposed vaccinees. The 56-69-year group was small, and its depth increase did not reach significance, likely because of low power.

Interpreted using the paper, the time point label stands for: baseline before first vaccination. Samples from vaccinated people were obtained from the UK trials COV001 and COV002, which included a single-blind randomized controlled phase 2/3 trial of AZD1222 (ChAdOx1 nCoV-19) in healthy adults. Trial participant PBMC samples were collected at day 0 and day 28 after the second dose for TCRbeta chain sequencing. The CDR3 regions of human TCRbeta chains were analyzed by immunosequencing. The authors' pipeline ran thus. Repertoire TCRs were matched against a reference library of SARS-CoV-2-specific TCRs generated with the MIRA antigen-specificity platform. Breadth was defined as the fraction of unique TCRs that were SARS-CoV-2-associated. Depth was defined as the fraction of total T cells that were SARS-CoV-2-associated. Using the MIRA data, each spike-specific TCR was mapped to the spike region that the TCR reacts to and placed in a CD4 or CD8 class. Log10-transformed breadth and depth values were compared by one-way ANOVA with Sidak's multiple comparisons tests. This is the immuneACCESS table as TCRdb keeps it, with only in-frame sequences that have V and J called. A part of the clones is gone; compared with another copy, unresolved V genes explain less than half, and the rest is unexplained. The V and J calls and clone size are taken from that table; D and trimming were inferred from the DNA. This sample lists approximately 90,000 clones; approximately 90% were detected once. The leading ten clones occupy roughly 2.3% of the sample.

For this clone: Its antigen is currently not known. Base-call qualities are not available, and no considerably larger clone is one nucleotide away.

V loses 7 bases, J loses 4 bases, and the germline ends lie 20 bases apart. The germline V gene encodes CDR1 LGHDT and CDR2 YNNKEL (reference sequence). The CDR3, from cysteine to phenylalanine, totals 16 residues. Of the read, only the CDR3 DNA is kept; its 48 bases are in frame from base 1. The input for sequencing was peripheral blood, taken on day 0 of AZD1222 vaccination. The sequence was obtained from an adult in good health. The sequence is built from TRBV3-1 (or the pseudogene TRBV3-2) and TRBJ2-1, with a tentative D gene TRBD2 over 6 matching bases. The DNA sequence follows: TGTGCCAGCACCTCGATCGGGGGAAGTCGGTACAATGAGCAGTTCTTC. Translated, this is CASTSIGGSRYNEQFF.